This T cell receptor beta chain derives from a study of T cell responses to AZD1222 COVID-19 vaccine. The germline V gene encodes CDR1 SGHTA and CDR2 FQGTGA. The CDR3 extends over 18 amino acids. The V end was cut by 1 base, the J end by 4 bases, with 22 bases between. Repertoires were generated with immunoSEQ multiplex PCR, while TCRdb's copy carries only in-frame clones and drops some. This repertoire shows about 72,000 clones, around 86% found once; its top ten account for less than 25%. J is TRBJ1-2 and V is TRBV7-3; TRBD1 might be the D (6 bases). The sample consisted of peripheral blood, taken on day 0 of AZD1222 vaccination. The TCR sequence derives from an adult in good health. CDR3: CASSLMGGPPGDAYGYTF. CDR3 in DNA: TGTGCCAGCAGCTTAATGGGGGGGCCTCCAGGGGACGCCTATGGCTACACCTTC.